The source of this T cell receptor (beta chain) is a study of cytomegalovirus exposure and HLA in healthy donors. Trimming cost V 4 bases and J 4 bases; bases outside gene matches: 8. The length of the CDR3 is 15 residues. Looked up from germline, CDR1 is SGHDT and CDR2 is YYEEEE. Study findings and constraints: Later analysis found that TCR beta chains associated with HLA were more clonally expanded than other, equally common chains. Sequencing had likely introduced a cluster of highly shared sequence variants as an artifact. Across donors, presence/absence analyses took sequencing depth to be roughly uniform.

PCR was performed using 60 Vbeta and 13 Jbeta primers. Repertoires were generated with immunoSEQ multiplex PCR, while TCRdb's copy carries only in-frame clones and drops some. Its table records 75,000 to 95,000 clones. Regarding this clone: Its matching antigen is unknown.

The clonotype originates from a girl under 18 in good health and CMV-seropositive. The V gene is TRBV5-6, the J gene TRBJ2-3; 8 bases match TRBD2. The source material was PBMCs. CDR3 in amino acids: CASSPTSVFADTQYF. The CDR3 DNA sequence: TGTGCCAGCAGCCCGACTAGCGTGTTTGCAGATACGCAGTATTTT.